Listed below are T cell receptor beta chains from one sample, sequenced in a study of response to subunit inactivated influenza vaccine. From the RT-PCR reads, TCRdb called clonotypes with MiXCR, one entry per CDR3 protein. The data show more than 400,000 distinct CDR3 sequences, approximately 7.8% seen once. Material: PBMCs from blood, obtained less than 30 months after vaccination. These receptors were obtained from a man aged 50-75 years who received an inactivated influenza vaccine. Each CDR3 is given with its conserved first and last residue. D genes are given only for firm matches. Only some rows state a clone size, as once, few, many or a class for expanded clones.

NA	TRBJ1-3	NA	TRBV4-3	TGCGCCAGCAGCCAAGATGTTCTTAGGGAGTTCGGAAACACCATATATTTT	CASSQDVLREFGNTIYF
few	TRBJ2-1	TRBD2	TRBV2	TGTGCCAGCTTGGCTAGCGGGAGTTGGAGGAATGAGCAGTTCTTC	CASLASGSWRNEQFF
few	TRBJ2-3	TRBD2	TRBV29-1	TGCAGCGTCGGGACTAGCGAAATAGATACGCAGTATTTT	CSVGTSEIDTQYF
few	TRBJ1-6	TRBD1	TRBV12-3/TRBV12-4	TGTGCCAGCAGTTTAAGGGGACAGGGGGCTGAACTCCACTTT	CASSLRGQGAELHF
many	TRBJ2-3	TRBD2	TRBV19	TGTGCCAGTAGTCTAGCGGGAGCAGACCGAGATACGCAGTATTTT	CASSLAGADRDTQYF
many	TRBJ1-1	NA	TRBV24-1	TGTGCCACCAGTGACCTTTTTGGGGGCGAAGCTTTCTTT	CATSDLFGGEAFF
many	TRBJ2-2	NA	TRBV20-1	TGCAGTGCTAGAGAGGACGGCGCCGTGAGGCTGTTTTTT	CSAREDGAVRLFF
few	TRBJ2-7	NA	TRBV27	TGTGCCAGCAGTCTACACCCCCCCGTTCTCTACGAGCAGTACTTC	CASSLHPPVLYEQYF
few	TRBJ2-5	TRBD2	TRBV2	TGTGCCAGCAGACTAGCGGGCTTACAAGAGACCCAGTACTTC	CASRLAGLQETQYF
NA	TRBJ2-6	NA	TRBV27	TGTGCCAGCAGTTTATTTAGTGGGTCTGGGGCCAACGTCCTGACTTTC	CASSLFSGSGANVLTF
many	TRBJ2-1	NA	TRBV20-1	TGCAGTGCGGAACCGGGACTTTCCTACAATGAGCAGTTCTTC	CSAEPGLSYNEQFF
NA	TRBJ2-1	NA	TRBV7-2	TGTGCCAGCAGCTTCGGACTATCATTTAACAATGAGCAGTTCTTC	CASSFGLSFNNEQFF
few	TRBJ2-4	NA	TRBV20-1	TGCAGTGCTAGAGAATACGGCCCTAAAAACATTCAGTACTTC	CSAREYGPKNIQYF
many	TRBJ2-5	NA	TRBV10-3	TGTGCCATCAGAGAGGGCGAGACCCAGTACTTC	CAIREGETQYF
many	TRBJ2-7	NA	TRBV2	TGTGCCAGCAGTGAGACCCGCGGTAGCTCCTACGAGCAGTACTTC	CASSETRGSSYEQYF
many	TRBJ2-7	NA	TRBV20-1	TGCAGTGCTAGAGGCCGGAACTCCTACGAGCAGTACTTC	CSARGRNSYEQYF
NA	TRBJ2-5	NA	TRBV5-5	TGTGCCAGCAGCTTACCCGGGACACCAAAAGAGACCCAGTACTTC	CASSLPGTPKETQYF
few	TRBJ2-7	NA	TRBV19	TGTGCCAGTAGTCAGGACATTCTATCCTACGAGCAGTACTTC	CASSQDILSYEQYF
few	TRBJ2-7	TRBD1	TRBV20-1	TGCAGTGCGGGGGACAGGGGGTCTTCACCCTACGAGCAGTACTTC	CSAGDRGSSPYEQYF
NA	TRBJ1-3	NA	TRBV10-3	TGTGCCATCTCTGGAAACACCATATATTTT	CAISGNTIYF
many	TRBJ2-5	NA	TRBV29-1	TGCAGCGTTGAAAGAGGGAGCGAAGAGACCCAGTACTTC	CSVERGSEETQYF
many	TRBJ2-5	NA	TRBV20-1	TGCAGTGCTAGAACTCCTGGGCCTCACGCCCAGTACTTC	CSARTPGPHAQYF
few	TRBJ1-2	TRBD1	TRBV5-6	TGTGCCAGCGGGGGGACAGCCAATAACTATGGCTACACCTTC	CASGGTANNYGYTF
NA	TRBJ1-2	NA	TRBV12-3/TRBV12-4	TGTGCCAGCAGGGGGGTTTCCCTCTATGGCTACACCTTC	CASRGVSLYGYTF
NA	TRBJ2-5	TRBD1	TRBV5-1	TGCGCCAGCAGTTCTGGACAGGGGGCCCCAGGAGAGACCCAGTACTTC	CASSSGQGAPGETQYF
many	TRBJ1-5	NA	TRBV20-1	TGCAGTGCTAGAGGAGAGTTCAATCAGCCCCAGCATTTT	CSARGEFNQPQHF
few	TRBJ2-1	NA	TRBV7-2	TGTGCCAGCAGCTTACTAACTGTAGTGCAGTTCTTC	CASSLLTVVQFF
many	TRBJ2-1	NA	TRBV20-1	TGCAGTGCCCCACCGGGGGTCAATGAGCAGTTCTTC	CSAPPGVNEQFF
NA	TRBJ2-7	NA	TRBV20-1	TGCAGTGCTAAAACTCAGGGATCCGAGCAGTACTTC	CSAKTQGSEQYF
many	TRBJ2-1	NA	TRBV12-3/TRBV12-4	TGTGCCAGCAGCTCAAACAATGAGCAGTTCTTC	CASSSNNEQFF
many	TRBJ2-1	NA	TRBV7-9	TGTGCCAGCAGCTTTGATCCAGGTGGTGAGCAGTTCTTC	CASSFDPGGEQFF
NA	TRBJ1-1	NA	TRBV2	TGTGCCAGCAGTGCTAGCAGGGCCACTGAAGCTTTCTTT	CASSASRATEAFF
few	TRBJ2-1	TRBD2	TRBV11-2	TGTGCCAGCAGCTTAGGTAGGACTAGCGGGGGCAAGGATGAGCAGTTCTTC	CASSLGRTSGGKDEQFF
few	TRBJ2-5	NA	TRBV3-1	TGTGCCAGCAGCCAAGAAGAGGAGACCCAGTACTTC	CASSQEEETQYF
few	TRBJ1-5	NA	TRBV6-2/TRBV6-3	TGTGCCAGCAGTTACTACAGGAGTGAGGATCAGCCCCAGCATTTT	CASSYYRSEDQPQHF
NA	TRBJ2-6	NA	TRBV29-1	TGCAGCGTTGTAGGGGACTCTGGGGCCAACGTCCTGACTTTC	CSVVGDSGANVLTF
many	TRBJ1-1	TRBD1	TRBV12-3/TRBV12-4	TGTGCCAGCGGGACAGGGCCGAACACTGAAGCTTTCTTT	CASGTGPNTEAFF
many	TRBJ1-1	NA	TRBV6-2/TRBV6-3	TGTGCCAGCAGTTTCACAGGGATGAACACTGAAGCTTTCTTT	CASSFTGMNTEAFF
few	TRBJ2-1	TRBD2	TRBV20-1	TGCAGTGCTAGGTGGACTAGCGGGAGGGCCCTAGACAATGAGCAGTTCTTC	CSARWTSGRALDNEQFF
NA	TRBJ2-5	NA	TRBV9	TGTGCCAGCAGCGTAGCGGCGGGAACAATTCGGGAGACCCAGTACTTC	CASSVAAGTIRETQYF
many	TRBJ2-7	NA	TRBV29-1	TGCAGCGGTGGTGGGGACTCCTACGAGCAGTACTTC	CSGGGDSYEQYF
few	TRBJ1-1	TRBD1	TRBV13	TGTGCCAGCAGCTTCTATACAGGGGTTCAGTCCGAAGCTGAAGCTTTCTTT	CASSFYTGVQSEAEAFF
NA	TRBJ1-1	NA	TRBV2	TGTGCCAGCAGTGAAATCGGGGGGGTCAAGGCTTTCTTT	CASSEIGGVKAFF
few	TRBJ1-6	TRBD1	TRBV4-3	TGCGCCAGCAGCCAAGATGGGACAGCTTATTCACCCCTCCACTTT	CASSQDGTAYSPLHF
few	TRBJ2-1	TRBD2	TRBV20-1	TGCAGTGCTAGAGAAACTAGCGGGGGAAATGAGCAGTTCTTC	CSARETSGGNEQFF
many	TRBJ2-5	NA	TRBV6-2/TRBV6-3	TGTGCCAGCAAACTTAGGGAGGAGACCCAGTACTTC	CASKLREETQYF
NA	TRBJ1-5	NA	TRBV7-2	TGTGCCAGCAGCTTATCGGCCCTTCGCGACTGGCCCCAGCATTTT	CASSLSALRDWPQHF